This record covers a single T cell receptor (beta chain). Its target is not known. This entry is derived from a study of T cell repertoires in cytomegalovirus infection. About the research overall: Public TCR beta signature analysis indicated the presence of both CMV infection and matching HLA type.

TCRdb re-derived calls from the reads in MiXCR, one entry per CDR3 protein. The data hold 80,000 or so distinct CDR3 sequences, with roughly a quarter observed a single time. CDR1 is SGHAT and CDR2 is FQNNGV in the germline V gene. This CDR3 comprises 16 residues. Trimming took off 2 bases at V and 8 bases at J, with 19 bases between the two ends. Study-wide results and limits: Ex vivo, HLA-C-restricted CMV-specific TCR beta clonotypes prevailed over the rest of the response.

This clonotype was obtained from a human donor in good health (CMV status not recorded). Some clones in this sample may be carry-over from other donors' samples. The sample consisted of CD8+ T cells from cultured PBMCs, taken from culture after CMV antigen stimulation. The rearrangement uses TRBV11-2 and TRBJ2-1, with D tentatively TRBD1 (5 bases). The CDR3 protein is CASSLRGRVSFDEQFF. The CDR3 nucleotides read TGTGCCAGCAGCTTACGCGGCAGGGTATCGTTCGATGAGCAGTTCTTC.